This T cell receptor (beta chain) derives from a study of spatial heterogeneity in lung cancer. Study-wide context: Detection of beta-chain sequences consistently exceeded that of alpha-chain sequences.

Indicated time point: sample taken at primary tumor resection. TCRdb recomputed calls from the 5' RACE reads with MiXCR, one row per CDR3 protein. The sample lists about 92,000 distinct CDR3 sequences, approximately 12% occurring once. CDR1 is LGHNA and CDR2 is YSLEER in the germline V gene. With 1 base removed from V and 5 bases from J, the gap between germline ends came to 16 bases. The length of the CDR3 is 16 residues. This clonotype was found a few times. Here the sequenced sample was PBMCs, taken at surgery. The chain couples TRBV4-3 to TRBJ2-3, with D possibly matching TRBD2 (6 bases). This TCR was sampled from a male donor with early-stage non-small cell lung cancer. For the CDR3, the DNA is TGCGCCAGCAGCCAAGGTTCCAGCGGGTCCATAGATACGCAGTATTTT. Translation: CASSQGSSGSIDTQYF.